Listed below are T cell receptor beta chains from one sample, sequenced in a study of CD8 T cell repertoires and HIV-1 epitope variants. Only in-frame clones appear in the TCRdb table, and some are missing; sequencing was by immunoSEQ multiplex PCR. Here the sample spans 4,500 to 6,500 clones, about 70% being singletons. Their antigens are not known. The sequencing sample was made of cultured CD8+ T cells derived from PBMCs. All receptors derive from a male donor with HIV. Both conserved end residues are trimmed from each CDR3. Rows may omit the clone size; those that give it use once, few, many or a size class.

V gene	clone size	J gene	CDR3 protein
TRBV13	.	TRBJ2-7	ASSLAPPEQY
TRBV4-3	.	TRBJ1-2	ASSQVWQGVYGYT
TRBV7-2	.	TRBJ1-4	ASSLVAGVKNEKLF
TRBV7-8	.	TRBJ2-3	ASSLWTGARTDTQY
TRBV4-3	few	TRBJ2-7	ASSQQNTGSYEQY
TRBV13	.	TRBJ1-1	ASSQTGGSGMNTEAF
TRBV7-2	.	TRBJ1-3	ASSPPSAGTGNTIY
TRBV11-2	.	TRBJ2-5	ASSRDIGETQY
TRBV7-9	.	TRBJ2-2	ASSLTDFNTGELF
TRBV7-2	.	TRBJ2-3	ASRQRGNTDTQY
TRBV27	.	TRBJ2-4	ASSFVSQAKNIQY
TRBV5-1	once	TRBJ2-1	ASSFFRGRPVNEQF
TRBV5-5	.	TRBJ2-2	ASSLAGTGELF
TRBV4-2	.	TRBJ2-7	ASSLRAGEQY
TRBV28	.	TRBJ2-1	ASSLTSGRYDEQF
TRBV4-1	few	TRBJ1-1	ASSQGADTEAF
TRBV7-9	few	TRBJ2-1	ASSLGYNEQF
TRBV30	.	TRBJ2-1	AWTGDSYNEQF
TRBV7-2	.	TRBJ1-5	ASSPEGYSNQPQH
TRBV5-4	few	TRBJ2-7	ASSPDRFREQY
TRBV6-5	once	TRBJ2-1	ASSYWGHEQF
TRBV6-5	.	TRBJ1-1	ASSWGNRGPTEAF
TRBV7-5	.	TRBJ2-7	ASSLGQYLREQY
TRBV29-1	.	TRBJ1-1	SDLMNTEAF
TRBV9	few	TRBJ2-7	ASSVASQGEQY
TRBV4-1	.	TRBJ1-1	ASSQDSTGNTEAF
TRBV27	.	TRBJ1-1	ASSQNRLDRAVEAF
TRBV4-1	.	TRBJ2-7	ASSQDRIGSLVYEQY
TRBV9	.	TRBJ2-3	ASSPHPYANTDTQY
TRBV27	few	TRBJ2-5	ASSVIPGWGETQY
TRBV27	few	TRBJ1-5	ASSWVPLGSNQPQH
TRBV7-3	.	TRBJ2-3	ASSLIAESTDTQY
TRBV7-2	.	TRBJ2-1	ASSFRSGSYNEQF
TRBV27	few	TRBJ2-7	ASSPARTYEQY
TRBV4-3	.	TRBJ1-1	ASSQARLAWETEAF
TRBV6-6	.	.	ASSSLGVAAYEQY
TRBV28	.	TRBJ1-1	ASELNTEAF
TRBV10-1	.	TRBJ2-7	ASSRGLAGEGEQY
TRBV7-2	.	TRBJ2-5	ASRPPDRGGETQY
TRBV29-1	.	TRBJ2-1	SVGIPPNEQF
TRBV7-2	.	TRBJ2-1	ASSLEPRTSWGNEQF
TRBV5-5	once	TRBJ2-1	ASRAWDGAYNEQF
TRBV6-1	once	TRBJ2-7	ASSGEGSYEQY
TRBV9	.	TRBJ1-2	ASSVDDRGYGYT
TRBV2	few	TRBJ2-1	ASSHSVSSYNEQF
TRBV5-5	.	TRBJ2-2	ASSPQGRTGELF
TRBV4-1	.	TRBJ1-1	ASSQGGATEAF
TRBV5-6	once	TRBJ2-2	ASSLLGAGTANTGELF
TRBV7-9	few	TRBJ1-1	ASSLDTEAF
TRBV7-2	few	TRBJ1-4	ASSGAGAREKLF
TRBV21-1	once	TRBJ1-4	ASQGGDSILKLF